What follows is one T cell receptor (beta chain) and its context. No antigen is known for it. Treatment defined: approximately nine-day PBMC culture with coronavirus spike peptide pools or control peptides (ViraFEST assay). Oncomine TCR Beta short-read sequencing was applied to DNA from cultured CD4+ T cells. TCRdb passed the PCR reads through MiXCR, listing each CDR3 protein once. The sample records roughly 13,000 distinct CDR3 sequences, roughly two thirds being singletons. Germline loops: CDR1 MNHNS, CDR2 SASEGT. This CDR3 region has 16 residues. Trimming cost V 5 bases and J 8 bases, with 21 bases left between them. This sample is drawn from a study of vaccination and CD4 T cells after COVID-19.

This chain connects TRBV6-1 to TRBJ1-4; possibly TRBD1 for D (6 bases). The sequence was obtained from a human donor who had recovered from COVID-19. Sequenced: CD4+ T cells from blood, cultured in vitro. CDR3 residues: CASSPGGGGPGEKLFF. The CDR3 DNA reads TGTGCCAGCAGTCCTGGGGGTGGGGGGCCGGGGGAAAAACTGTTTTTT.